Below are 26 T cell receptor beta chains sequenced from a single sample in a study of blood T cell repertoires in COVID-19. Here immunoSEQ multiplex PCR was the method, and the copy in TCRdb shows in-frame clones only, minus some. Of approximately 190,000 clones listed, roughly 80% are singletons. Sequenced sample: peripheral blood. These receptors originate from a man aged 60 to 75 with acute or convalescent COVID-19.

In its sample, this clone was seen a few times. The V call is TRBV6-5, the J call TRBJ2-7; D may be TRBD1 (7 bases). The V end was cut by 7 bases, the J end by 0 bases, with 13 bases between. In germline, CDR1 is MNHEY, CDR2 SVGAGI. The CDR3 spans 14 residues. CDR3 nucleotides: TGTGCCAGCAAGGCGGGGACAGCCTCCTACGAGCAGTACTTC. It is translated as CASKAGTASYEQYF.

The V and J genes are TRBV6-4 and TRBJ2-2; a weak D match, TRBD2 (5 bases). V lost 6 bases, J lost 0 bases, and 17 bases lay in between. The germline gives CDR1 MRHNA, CDR2 SNTAGT. CDR3 length equals 17 residues. The CDR3 spells CASSKGRGTANTGELFF. The DNA for the CDR3 is TGTGCCAGCAGCAAAGGTCGGGGAACAGCGAACACCGGGGAGCTGTTTTTT.

The chain has TRBV13 and TRBJ1-6; 12 positions match TRBD1. Germline V lookup: CDR1 PRHDT, CDR2 FYEKMQ (reference sequence). The CDR3 is 16 amino acids. With V trimmed by 4 bases and J by 10 bases, 8 bases remained unmatched. CDR3 amino acids: CASSSPGQGASSPLHF. CDR3 nucleotides: TGTGCCAGCAGCTCACCGGGACAGGGGGCCTCCTCACCCCTCCACTTT.

This clone was observed a single time. The J gene is TRBJ2-1, the V gene TRBV5-1; TRBD2 agrees at 7 bases. J lost 8 bases, V lost 2 bases, and 13 bases had no gene match. This CDR3 has 16 amino acids. CDR1 SGHRS and CDR2 YFSETQ come from the germline V gene. CDR3 sequence (DNA): TGCGCCAGCAGCTTCGGGGGGACCTACAGGATGGATGAGCAGTTCTTC. Translated, it gives CASSFGGTYRMDEQFF. The whole variable domain, filled in from reference TRBV5-1 and TRBJ2-1, reads KAGVTQTPRYLIKTRGQQVTLSCSPISGHRSVSWYQQTPGQGLQFLFEYFSETQRNKGNFPGRFSGRQFSNSRSEMNVSTLELGDSALYLCASSFGGTYRMDEQFFGPGTRLTVL.

The chain couples TRBV9 to TRBJ2-1; the match to TRBD2 covers 9 bases. This CDR3 comprises 15 residues. Germline CDR1 reads SGDLS; CDR2 reads YYNGEE. After removal of 3 bases from V and 8 bases from J, the junction contained 9 bases not matched to a gene. The CDR3 here is CASSGAGGGLDEQFF. As DNA, the CDR3 is TGTGCCAGCAGCGGAGCGGGGGGAGGGTTGGATGAGCAGTTCTTC. The whole variable domain, remainder taken from reference TRBV9 and TRBJ2-1, is DSGVTQTPKHLITATGQRVTLRCSPRSGDLSVYWYQQSLDQGLQFLIQYYNGEERAKGNILERFSAQQFPDLHSELNLSSLELGDSALYFCASSGAGGGLDEQFFGPGTRLTVL.

The chain is built from TRBV6-2 or TRBV6-3 and TRBJ2-7; TRBD1 aligns across 8 bases. Unmatched junction bases numbered 22, after V lost 6 bases and J lost 3 bases. Germline CDR1 MNHEY, CDR2 SVGEGT. The CDR3 spans 19 residues. The CDR3: CASRYGPRQGWYSNYEQYF. The CDR3 DNA follows: TGTGCCAGCAGGTACGGTCCCAGACAGGGGTGGTACTCCAACTACGAGCAGTACTTC.

The J gene is TRBJ1-1, the V gene TRBV20-1; the D is unclear. The CDR3 consists of 12 residues. Germline V gene sequence: CDR1 DFQATT, CDR2 SNEGSKA (reference sequence). Trimming removed 3 bases from V and 8 bases from J, with 13 bases in between. The CDR3: CSASLPGEEAFF. CDR3 nucleotides: TGCAGTGCTAGTCTCCCCGGGGAAGAAGCTTTCTTT.

The chain employs TRBV4-1 and TRBJ2-1, with 8 bases aligning to TRBD2. V was clipped by 2 bases and J by 10 bases; unmatched bases: 4. This CDR3 has 13 amino acids. The germline V gene has CDR1 MGHRA and CDR2 YSYEKL. The CDR3 DNA reads TGCGCCAGCAGCCAACTTATAGCGGGAGAGCAGTTCTTC. Encoded protein: CASSQLIAGEQFF.

This chain uses TRBV9 with TRBJ2-2, with D tentatively TRBD1 (5 bases). The length of the CDR3 is 14 residues. Trimming took 6 bases from V and 1 from J, leaving 10 bases between them. Germline assignment: CDR1 SGDLS and CDR2 YYNGEE. This CDR3 reads CASTDSMNTGELFF. The CDR3 DNA follows: TGTGCCAGCACCGACAGTATGAACACCGGGGAGCTGTTTTTT.

The chain recombines TRBV9 with TRBJ1-6; the D is unclear. The V gene lost 3 bases and the J gene lost 6 bases, with 7 bases spanning the gap. CDR3 length equals 13 residues. CDR1 is SGDLS and CDR2 is YYNGEE in the germline V gene. The CDR3 loop reads CASSGAVNSPLHF. In DNA, the CDR3 is TGTGCCAGCAGCGGGGCAGTTAATTCACCCCTCCACTTT.

This clone was observed a single time. The DNA of the CDR3 is TGTGCCAGCAGCCCCTTGGGGGGGTCCTACAATGAGCAGTTCTTC. This codes for CASSPLGGSYNEQFF. The V gene is TRBV27, the J gene TRBJ2-1; 7 bases agree with TRBD2. The germline CDR1 and CDR2 sequences are MNHEY and SMNVEV (reference sequence). The CDR3 is 15 residues long. V lost 6 bases and J lost 1; bases outside the gene matches: 6.

In this sample, this clone turned up a few times. The rearrangement uses TRBV15 and TRBJ2-1; 9 bases match TRBD1. Germline loops: CDR1 LNHNV, CDR2 YYDKDF (reference sequence). With V trimmed by 0 bases and J by 10 bases, 19 bases remained unmatched. The CDR3 totals 19 residues. This CDR3 reads CATSRDRLKYGTGPGEQFF. The DNA of the CDR3 is TGTGCCACCAGCAGAGACAGACTCAAATACGGGACAGGGCCCGGCGAGCAGTTCTTC.

Written as DNA, the CDR3 is TGCGCCAGCAGCTTGGGGCAGGGGCACTCTGGAAACACCATATATTTT. This encodes CASSLGQGHSGNTIYF. J is TRBJ1-3 and V is TRBV5-1, with D perhaps matching TRBD1 (6 bases). The V gene's germline CDR1 is SGHRS and CDR2 YFSETQ. The CDR3 covers 16 residues. Trimming removed 0 bases at V and 0 bases at J, with 10 bases between. The full variable domain, with the rest looked up from reference TRBV5-1 and TRBJ1-3, is KAGVTQTPRYLIKTRGQQVTLSCSPISGHRSVSWYQQTPGQGLQFLFEYFSETQRNKGNFPGRFSGRQFSNSRSEMNVSTLELGDSALYLCASSLGQGHSGNTIYFGEGSWLTVV.

The V and J genes are TRBV9 and TRBJ1-1; TRBD1 is a possible D gene (6 bases). The CDR3 contains 14 residues. Germline loops: CDR1 SGDLS, CDR2 YYNGEE. The V end lost 4 bases, the J end lost 1 base, and 11 bases lay between the germline ends. CDR3 region: CASSSGTPNTEAFF. CDR3 sequence (DNA): TGTGCCAGCAGCTCCGGGACACCGAACACTGAAGCTTTCTTT.

This rearrangement joins TRBV7-2 to TRBJ2-3, with D tentatively TRBD1 (6 bases). Germline CDR1 reads SGHTA; CDR2 reads FQGNSA. Deletions cut 4 bases from V and 4 bases from J, with 15 bases between. The CDR3 covers 15 residues. CDR3 sequence (DNA): TGTGCCAGCAGCTGGGGGTTACAGGGTCCAGATACGCAGTATTTT. Translated, it gives CASSWGLQGPDTQYF.

On this clone: Within the sample, other DNA sequences also encode this same CDR3. V usage is TRBV5-1 and J usage is TRBJ1-5; D may be TRBD1 (5 bases). This CDR3 contains 15 residues. CDR1 SGHRS and CDR2 YFSETQ come from the germline V gene. Trimming shortened V by 1 base and J by 0 bases, and 8 bases separated the two germline ends. CDR3 sequence (DNA): TGCGCCAGCAGCTTGCAGGGTAATAGCAATCAGCCCCAGCATTTT. This encodes CASSLQGNSNQPQHF. Looking up the rest from reference TRBV5-1 and TRBJ1-5 gives the full variable domain: KAGVTQTPRYLIKTRGQQVTLSCSPISGHRSVSWYQQTPGQGLQFLFEYFSETQRNKGNFPGRFSGRQFSNSRSEMNVSTLELGDSALYLCASSLQGNSNQPQHFGDGTRLSIL.

The V gene is TRBV6-5, the J gene TRBJ1-6; D is possibly TRBD1 (5 bases). Trimming pared 2 bases from V and 13 bases from J, leaving 18 bases between. The length of the CDR3 is 15 residues. Germline CDR1 is MNHEY and CDR2 is SVGAGI. CDR3: CASSYGVGGSAPLHF. CDR3 nucleotides: TGTGCCAGCAGTTACGGGGTGGGGGGAAGCGCCCCCCTCCACTTT.

The chain is built from TRBV3-1 (or the pseudogene TRBV3-2) and TRBJ1-2; maybe TRBD1 (5 bases). Germline lookup yields CDR1 LGHDT and CDR2 YNNKEL (reference sequence). The CDR3 extends over 17 amino acids. V dropped 4 bases and J dropped 4 bases, with 22 bases sitting between them. The CDR3 sequence is CASSPAVEQGTIYGYTF. CDR3 sequence (DNA): TGTGCCAGCAGCCCCGCCGTCGAGCAGGGCACAATCTATGGCTACACCTTC.

This chain links TRBV4-2 with TRBJ2-1; 12 positions agree with TRBD2. After removal of 0 bases from V and 12 bases from J, the junction contained 9 bases not matched to a gene. Germline CDR1 and CDR2: LGHNA and YNFKEQ. The CDR3 extends over 16 amino acids. CDR3 amino acids: CASSQDRASGGAWQFF. The DNA of the CDR3 is TGTGCCAGCAGCCAAGATAGGGCTAGCGGGGGGGCCTGGCAGTTCTTC.

This clone was detected ten times or more. This chain links TRBV6-6 with TRBJ1-4; 8 nucleotides align to TRBD1. The ends lost 10 bases at V and 10 bases at J; junction bases unmatched: 8. From germline, CDR1 is MNHNY and CDR2 SVGAGI (reference sequence). The CDR3 sequence is 12 residues long. The CDR3 here is CATGGDFVKLFF. In nucleotides, the CDR3 is TGTGCCACAGGGGGCGATTTTGTAAAACTGTTTTTT.

Relative to its sample, this clone is medium-sized. V is TRBV4-1 and J is TRBJ2-7; 11 nucleotides match TRBD1. V shed 4 bases, J shed 4 bases, and the junction held 3 bases outside the gene matches. Germline V gene sequence: CDR1 MGHRA, CDR2 YSYEKL. The CDR3 is made up of 14 amino acids. The CDR3 is CASSPGTGGYEQYF. The DNA of the CDR3 is TGCGCCAGCAGCCCCGGGACAGGGGGGTACGAGCAGTACTTC.

The genes are TRBV7-9 and TRBJ1-1; possible D gene TRBD1, 5 bases. Germline V gives CDR1 SEHNR, CDR2 FQNEAQ (reference sequence). The CDR3 spans 15 residues. V was pared by 1 base and J by 3 bases, with 12 bases between. This CDR3 reads CASSLGVGGDTEAFF. The CDR3 coding sequence is TGTGCCAGCAGCTTAGGCGTCGGGGGGGACACTGAAGCTTTCTTT.

This chain joins TRBV5-4 and TRBJ2-3; D call uncertain. V dropped 1 base and J dropped 1 base, with 10 bases sitting between them. The germline gives CDR1 SGHNT, CDR2 YYREEE (reference sequence). The CDR3 is 15 residues long. The CDR3 nucleotides are TGTGCCAGCAGCTTGCCCGGTCCCCGCACAGATACGCAGTATTTT. It encodes CASSLPGPRTDTQYF.

The V gene is TRBV9, the J gene TRBJ2-2; 14 positions match TRBD2. Germline assignment: CDR1 SGDLS and CDR2 YYNGEE. Germline trimming cut 4 bases from V and 4 bases from J; bases unmatched to any gene: 6. The CDR3 has 17 residues. The chain's CDR3 is CASSKGLAGGTTGELFF. The CDR3 nucleotides read TGTGCCAGCAGCAAAGGACTAGCGGGGGGCACCACCGGGGAGCTGTTTTTT. The full variable domain, its missing parts supplied by reference TRBV9 and TRBJ2-2, is DSGVTQTPKHLITATGQRVTLRCSPRSGDLSVYWYQQSLDQGLQFLIQYYNGEERAKGNILERFSAQQFPDLHSELNLSSLELGDSALYFCASSKGLAGGTTGELFFGEGSRLTVL.

The chain uses TRBV9 and TRBJ2-1, with 9 bases that match TRBD2. Germline V CDR1 and CDR2: SGDLS, YYNGEE. V gave up 0 bases and J gave up 5 bases; unmatched junction bases: 6. The CDR3 is 16 amino acids. CDR3 loop: CASSVVRTSENNEQFF. In DNA form, the CDR3 reads TGTGCCAGCAGCGTAGTTAGGACTAGCGAAAACAATGAGCAGTTCTTC.

V usage is TRBV6-2 or TRBV6-3 and J usage is TRBJ1-5; 8 bases agree with TRBD1. From germline, CDR1 is MNHEY and CDR2 SVGEGT. The CDR3 contains 19 residues. Trimming at V came to 0 bases and at J to 2 bases, leaving 12 bases not matched to a gene. This CDR3 reads CASSYSARGRIGGNQPQHF. In DNA form, the CDR3 reads TGTGCCAGCAGTTACTCGGCCAGGGGGCGAATCGGAGGCAATCAGCCCCAGCATTTT.